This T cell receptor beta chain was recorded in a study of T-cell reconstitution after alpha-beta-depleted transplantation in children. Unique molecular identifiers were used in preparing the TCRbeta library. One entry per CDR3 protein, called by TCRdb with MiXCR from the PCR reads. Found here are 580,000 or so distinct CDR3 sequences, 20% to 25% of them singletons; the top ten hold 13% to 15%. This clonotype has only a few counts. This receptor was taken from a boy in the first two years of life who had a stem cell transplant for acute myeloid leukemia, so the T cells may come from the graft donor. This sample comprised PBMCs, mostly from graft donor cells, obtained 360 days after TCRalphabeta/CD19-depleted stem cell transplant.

CDR3 amino acids: CASSLRQPPDTQYF. The CDR3, as DNA: TGTGCCAGCAGCTTAAGGCAGCCCCCAGATACGCAGTATTTT. The chain uses TRBV5-6 and TRBJ2-3; D not certain. The V gene lost 2 bases and the J gene lost 4 bases, with 11 bases spanning the gap. Per the germline V gene, CDR1 is SGHDT and CDR2 is YYEEEE. CDR3 length: 14 amino acids.